This T cell receptor (beta chain) was documented in a study of shared clonotypes between healthy human individuals (TCRdb year 2020). For the wider study: A few men and two women, aged 18 to 49 years, made up the cohort. Per donor, three plates each were used for CD4 naive and CD4 memory, two for CD8 naive, and one for CD8 memory. To increase sequencing depth and limit assay-specific biases, different laboratories used diverse techniques to prepare libraries and sequence TCR repertoires. Per donor, leukapheresis produced somewhere between about 0.9 and 9.5 billion PBMCs. The study deeply sequenced blood TCR repertoires of five healthy adults to estimate repertoire size and the extent of clonotype sharing between individuals.

A remark on this clone: The antigen it recognizes is unknown. The input lacks base qualities; no much larger clone sits a single base away.

TCR CDR3 regions were amplified from genomic DNA by multiplex PCR using the deep immunoSEQ assay. Extracted genomic DNA from each cell subset was distributed evenly across all wells of several immunoSEQ 96-well plates, and each plate was treated as a replicate. For sorted subsets, approximately 190 ng genomic DNA, equal to 25,000 to 35,000 T cell genomes, was loaded into each replicate PCR. Purified libraries were quantified with a Qubit 3.0 fluorometer, sized on a Bioanalyzer 2100, and re-quantified with the KAPA Library Quantification kit. Every immunoSEQ 96-well plate was sequenced on a separate single-read 150-cycle Illumina NextSeq 550 flow cell. The paper's data handling went like this. Because only junctional sequences without quality scores were contained in the immunoSEQ output, filtering matching that applied to full-length reads could not be performed. To assign V/J genes and CDR3, sequences were annotated using PyIR, a Python wrapper for IgBLAST v1.9, with IMGT germline references. Reads were filtered out if the reads had weak V/J assignments (E-value above 1e-6), no CDR3, stop codons, out-of-frame junctions, or ambiguous translated residues. V3J clonotypes were defined as sequences sharing an identical inferred V gene, J gene, and CDR3 amino acid sequence. The percentage overlap between two repertoires was calculated by dividing the number of shared unique clonotypes by the size of the smaller repertoire. Three approaches were used to assess repertoire richness: RTK rarefaction, the Chao1 estimator, and Recon v2.1 estimates of unobserved clonotypes. OLGA was used to compute generation probabilities for all TCRbeta clonotypes that the gDNA method yielded from several donors. Not all clones reach the TCRdb copy of this immuneACCESS table, which keeps in-frame sequences only. Checked studies attribute under half of the gap to unresolved V genes and leave the rest unexplained. The DNA gave D and trimming, while V, J and clone size come from that table. The sample records about 590,000 clones, just under 97% of which are singletons. Around 0.097% of the sample comes from the top ten.

The CDR3 numbers 15 residues from cysteine through phenylalanine. Only CDR3 DNA is held: 45 bases, read in frame from base 1. The germline ends are 7 bases apart after V is trimmed by 0 bases and J by 1 base. From a lookup of the germline V gene, CDR1 and CDR2 are SGHRS and YFSETQ. Overall study outcomes, separate from this receptor: Even with the large sequencing depth, rarefaction of the sorted-subset datasets indicated that sequencing was incomplete. Pairwise subsampling indicated that sequencing depth was expected to affect the degree of clonotype sharing among donors. Higher generation probabilities were observed for clonotypes shared by all four sorted-subset donors than for non-shared clonotypes. Sampling was limited to blood, and TCR repertoires in tissue likely differ from TCR repertoires in blood. Estimated clonotype richness was generally larger for naive than for memory subsets. Sharing across several donors was observed for around 5% of naive CD4, 3% to 3.5% of naive CD8, over 2% of memory CD4, and about 0.39% of memory CD8 clonotypes. Because the study included only a small number of donors, the genetic and exposure-history diversity represented was limited.

CD8 naive samples consisted of CD45RO-negative cells that were positively selected for CCR7, yielding a CD45RA+CCR7+ population without TemRA cells. The donors were healthy, HIV-negative adults with no recently reported acute infections or vaccinations. Every donor was a Caucasian adult residing in Nashville, Tennessee, USA. Blood was collected by leukapheresis, and PBMCs were isolated by Ficoll-Histopaque density gradient centrifugation and then cryopreserved in liquid nitrogen vapor phase. Analytical flow cytometry was used to check the purity and quantity of every magnetically sorted T cell population. Genomic DNA was isolated from every sorted fraction and measured by UV absorbance on a Nanodrop 2000c.

The chain employs TRBV5-1 and TRBJ2-2; the D gene assignment is ambiguous. This receptor was obtained from a young woman in good health. Specimen: naive CD8+ T cells sorted from blood. This specimen's cell subset or site label, interpreted: CD45RA+CCR7+. At the DNA level, the sequence is TGCGCCAGCAGCTTGGGTTCGCGGAACACCGGGGAGCTGTTTTTT. The translation is CASSLGSRNTGELFF. The variable domain in full, with residues beyond the CDR3 obtained from the reference TRBV5-1 and TRBJ2-2 genes, is KAGVTQTPRYLIKTRGQQVTLSCSPISGHRSVSWYQQTPGQGLQFLFEYFSETQRNKGNFPGRFSGRQFSNSRSEMNVSTLELGDSALYLCASSLGSRNTGELFFGEGSRLTVL.